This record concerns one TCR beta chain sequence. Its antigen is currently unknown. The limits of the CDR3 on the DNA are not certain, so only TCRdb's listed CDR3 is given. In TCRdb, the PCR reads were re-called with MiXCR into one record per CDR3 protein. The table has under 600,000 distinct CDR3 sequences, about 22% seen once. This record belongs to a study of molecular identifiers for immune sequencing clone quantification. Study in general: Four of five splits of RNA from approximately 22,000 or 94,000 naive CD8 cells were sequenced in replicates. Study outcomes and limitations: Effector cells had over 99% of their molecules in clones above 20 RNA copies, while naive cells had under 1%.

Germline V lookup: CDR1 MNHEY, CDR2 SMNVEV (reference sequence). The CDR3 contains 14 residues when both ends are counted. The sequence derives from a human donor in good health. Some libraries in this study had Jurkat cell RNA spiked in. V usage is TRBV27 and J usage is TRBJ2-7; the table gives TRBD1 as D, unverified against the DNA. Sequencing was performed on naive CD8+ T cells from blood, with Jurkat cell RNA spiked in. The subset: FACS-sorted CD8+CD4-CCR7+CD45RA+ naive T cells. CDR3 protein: CASSFGTGAYEQHF.